This T cell receptor (beta chain) was captured in a study of blood T cells in healthy people across ages. Germline V gives CDR1 SGHRS, CDR2 YFSETQ. The V gene lost 4 bases and the J gene lost 8 bases, with 13 bases spanning the gap. This CDR3 spans 13 amino acids. Through a sample-barcoded 5' primer and a J-beta primer mix, a second PCR was run for 7 to 11 cycles. TCRdb ran MiXCR on the 5' RACE reads and lists one entry per CDR3 protein. The sample includes roughly 680,000 distinct CDR3 sequences, approximately 52% of them seen just once. This chain joins TRBV5-1 and TRBJ2-1; possibly TRBD2 for D (6 bases). The sample comprised blood. This clonotype originated in a woman aged 80 or over in good health. The CDR3 DNA follows: TGCGCCAGCAGCCAGCCTAGCGCCGATGAGCAGTTCTTC. This encodes CASSQPSADEQFF. Supplemented by reference TRBV5-1 and TRBJ2-1, the full variable domain reads KAGVTQTPRYLIKTRGQQVTLSCSPISGHRSVSWYQQTPGQGLQFLFEYFSETQRNKGNFPGRFSGRQFSNSRSEMNVSTLELGDSALYLCASSQPSADEQFFGPGTRLTVL.